Below are 12 T cell receptor beta chains sequenced from a single sample in a study of cytomegalovirus exposure and HLA in healthy donors. PCR primers comprised 60 Vbeta and 13 Jbeta primers. Produced via immunoSEQ multiplex PCR; TCRdb's table is partial and in-frame only. The data hold 200,000 to 300,000 clones, with roughly 78% observed a single time. The source material was PBMCs. The receptors here all came from a boy between 10 and 17 years old in good health and CMV-seronegative.

V is TRBV6-5 and J is TRBJ1-6, with D uncertain. This CDR3 is 13 amino acids long. Germline CDR1 and CDR2: MNHEY and SVGAGI. The CDR3 here is CASARFRNSPLHF. The CDR3 coding sequence is TGTGCTTCGGCCAGGTTCAGGAATTCACCCCTCCACTTT.

In this sample, this clone turned up once. The chain joins TRBV6-4 to TRBJ2-1; TRBD2 might be the D (6 bases). The CDR3 length is 16 residues. V was pared by 4 bases and J by 8 bases, with 21 bases between. The germline V gene encodes CDR1 MRHNA and CDR2 SNTAGT. The CDR3 loop is CASSVETGEGGYEQFF. DNA of the CDR3: TGTGCCAGCAGTGTGGAAACGGGAGAGGGTGGTTATGAGCAGTTCTTC.

This sequence joins TRBV30 and TRBJ1-1; weak D call: TRBD1 (5 bases). Germline assignment: CDR1 GTSNPN and CDR2 SVGIG (reference sequence). This CDR3 has 13 amino acids. The germline V and J ends were trimmed by 3 bases and 1 base, with 9 bases remaining between them. DNA for the CDR3: TGTGCCTGGAGGGACACTCGGAACACTGAAGCTTTCTTT. Translating gives CAWRDTRNTEAFF. Based on the CDR3 plus reference TRBV30 and TRBJ1-1, the full variable domain is SQTIHQWPATLVQPVGSPLSLECTVEGTSNPNLYWYRQAAGRGLQLLFYSVGIGQISSEVPQNLSASRPQDRQFILSSKKLLLSDSGFYLCAWRDTRNTEAFFGQGTRLTVV.

This chain links TRBV27 with TRBJ2-3; D gene unclear. Trimming left V 3 bases short and J 4 bases short, with 14 bases between. The germline V gene has CDR1 MNHEY and CDR2 SMNVEV (reference sequence). The CDR3 contains 15 residues. In nucleotides, the CDR3 is TGTGCCAGCAGTTTTTCCGAAAGCGCCCCAGATACGCAGTATTTT. This sequence encodes CASSFSESAPDTQYF.

This clone was seen just once. The V call is TRBV7-6, the J call TRBJ1-2; 11 bases fit TRBD1. Per germline, CDR1 SGHVS and CDR2 FNYEAQ. CDR3 length: 17 amino acids. V dropped 5 bases and J dropped 0; count of bases not matched to a gene: 8. CDR3 protein: CASSQWGQGGPNYGYTF. CDR3 DNA: TGTGCCAGCAGCCAGTGGGGACAGGGGGGCCCTAACTATGGCTACACCTTC.

This clone was detected only once. The rearrangement links TRBV4-1 to TRBJ2-1, with TRBD2 matching over 10 bases. With V trimmed by 0 bases and J by 0 bases, 8 bases remained unmatched. The CDR3 length is 19 residues. CDR1 and CDR2 from the germline V gene are MGHRA and YSYEKL. The CDR3 region has the DNA TGCGCCAGCAGCCAAGAATGGATAGCGGGGGGAAGCTCCTACAATGAGCAGTTCTTC. The encoded protein is CASSQEWIAGGSSYNEQFF.

The gene calls are TRBV11-3 and TRBJ1-2; TRBD1 might be the D (5 bases). The CDR3 length is 12 residues. V shed 2 bases and J shed 9 bases, with 10 bases lying between them. In germline, CDR1 is SGHNT, CDR2 YENEEA. Here the CDR3 DNA reads TGTGCCAGCAGCTTACAGGGTTACAGCTACACCTTC. Its translation: CASSLQGYSYTF.

The chain joins TRBV6-1 to TRBJ2-7; tentative D call: TRBD1 (6 bases). CDR1 is MNHNS and CDR2 is SASEGT in the germline V gene. With 6 bases removed from V and 4 bases from J, the gap between germline ends came to 7 bases. This CDR3 comprises 11 residues. CDR3 coding DNA: TGTGCCAGCAGACAGGGTTACGAGCAGTACTTC. Protein: CASRQGYEQYF.

V and J are TRBV7-2 and TRBJ2-7, with 10 bases matching TRBD2. J gave up 7 bases and V 5 bases, and 8 bases lay outside the gene matches. CDR1 is SGHTA, CDR2 FQGNSA, per germline. CDR3 length: 14 amino acids. The CDR3 sequence is CASSKREGLREQYF. The CDR3 DNA follows: TGTGCCAGCAGCAAGCGGGAGGGGTTAAGAGAGCAGTACTTC.

This clone is a singleton in its sample. The CDR3 sequence: CASSPTSGVTYEQYF. In DNA, the CDR3 is TGTGCCAGCAGTCCGACTAGCGGCGTAACCTACGAGCAGTACTTC. This chain joins TRBV4-2 and TRBJ2-7, with 9 bases identical to TRBD2. V was pared by 6 bases and J by 2 bases, with 8 bases of the junction left unmatched. From germline, CDR1 is LGHNA and CDR2 YNFKEQ. The CDR3 length is 15 residues.

The chain combines TRBV9 with TRBJ1-6; 7 bases agree with TRBD1. Per the germline V gene, CDR1 is SGDLS and CDR2 is YYNGEE. CDR3 length: 14 residues. J lost 8 bases, V lost 0 bases, and 2 bases had no gene match. In nucleotides, the CDR3 is TGTGCCAGCAGCGTAGTTGACAGGGATTCACCCCTCCACTTT. Translating gives CASSVVDRDSPLHF.

This chain joins TRBV25-1 and TRBJ2-2; possibly TRBD1 for D (5 bases). CDR1 MGHDK and CDR2 SYGVNS come from the germline V gene. The CDR3 sequence is 14 residues long. The CDR3 bases are TGTGTCTCATCTGGGCAGGGATCAAGCGGGGAGCTGTTTTTT. It yields the protein CVSSGQGSSGELFF.